This entry describes one TCR beta chain. Its antigen remains unidentified. No base-level quality is on record; no much larger clone is a single base apart. Each collaborating institution followed its own protocols to collect whole blood in K2EDTA tubes. Collaborator samples were shipped for TCRbeta analysis as frozen whole blood, isolated PBMCs, or DNA extracted from either sample type. This sample was included in a study of blood T cell repertoires in COVID-19 (dated by TCRdb to 2020 to 2022). Regarding the study in general: Collaborator samples came from the United States, Italy and Spain and covered acute and convalescent phases of COVID-19. Sample metadata almost always included a de-identified subject ID, COVID-19 status, age in years and sex. The repertoires were released in a freely available public database intended as a resource for research on the immune response to SARS-CoV-2. The dataset comprised deeply sampled blood TCRbeta repertoires from subjects exposed to, actively infected with, or recovered from COVID-19. The material from the prospective study consisted of cDNA or gDNA derived from T cells, B-cell-depleted T cells, or PBMCs. Where HLA class I and class II types were available, the types were taken from metadata supplied by the sample provider, not from assay-based typing. The samples were drawn from the first 160 participants of the ongoing ImmuneRACE study and from some 1,300 subjects provided by 6 global collaborators. The full study reports these points: The quantity of clinical and demographic metadata differed by source and by participant and was supplied without curation.

The CDR3 holds 15 amino acids from the cysteine to the phenylalanine. Kept here is only the CDR3 DNA, which spans 45 bases and is read in frame from base 1. From the germline V gene (reference sequence), CDR1 is SGHKS and CDR2 is YYEKEE. The germline ends are 6 bases apart after V is trimmed by 2 bases and J by 0 bases. The immunoSEQ Assay, a bias-controlled multiplex PCR, was used to amplify TCRbeta CDR3 regions from genomic DNA. In the authors' own workflow: The number of nucleated cells in each sample was estimated by amplification of reference gene primers within the assay. To quantify the absolute abundance of each unique TCRbeta CDR3 rearrangement, sequence reads were collapsed and filtered. Productive Simpson clonality was computed per sample as the square root of Simpson's diversity index over productive rearrangements. TCRdb re-hosts the immuneACCESS table, in-frame sequences only. Its copies lack some clones; in the studies checked, an unresolved V gene accounts for under half of them, and the cause for the rest is not known. D and trimming come from the DNA, and the V and J calls and clone size come from that table. Present in this sample are fewer than 250,000 clones, approximately 90% of which were seen just once. The ten largest clonotypes hold roughly 0.7% of the sample.

Sequenced input: peripheral blood. This sequence was found in a man aged 35-49 years with acute or convalescent COVID-19. This chain joins TRBV5-5 to TRBJ1-6; there is no confident call for the D gene. The DNA sequence is TGTGCCAGCAGCTTATCCAGCTCCTATAATTCACCCCTCCACTTT. This gives the protein CASSLSSSYNSPLHF.